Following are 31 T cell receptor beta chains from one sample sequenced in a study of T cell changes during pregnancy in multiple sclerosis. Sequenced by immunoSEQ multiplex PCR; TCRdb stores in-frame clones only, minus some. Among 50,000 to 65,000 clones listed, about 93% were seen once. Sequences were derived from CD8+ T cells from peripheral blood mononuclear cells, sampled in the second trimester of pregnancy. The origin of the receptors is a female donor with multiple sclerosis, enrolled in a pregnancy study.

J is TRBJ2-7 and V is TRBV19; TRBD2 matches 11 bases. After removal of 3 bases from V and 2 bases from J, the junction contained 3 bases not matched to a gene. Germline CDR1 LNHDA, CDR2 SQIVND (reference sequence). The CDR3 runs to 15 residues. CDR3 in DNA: TGTGCCAGTAGTATCTCTAGCGGGAGGCCCTACGAGCAGTACTTC. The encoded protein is CASSISSGRPYEQYF.

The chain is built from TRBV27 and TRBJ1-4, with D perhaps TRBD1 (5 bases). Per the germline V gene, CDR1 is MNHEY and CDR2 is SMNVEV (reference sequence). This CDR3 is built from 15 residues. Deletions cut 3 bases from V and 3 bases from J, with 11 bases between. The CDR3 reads CASSLRGSPNEKLFF. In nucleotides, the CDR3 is TGTGCCAGCAGTTTGCGGGGGTCGCCTAATGAAAAACTGTTTTTT.

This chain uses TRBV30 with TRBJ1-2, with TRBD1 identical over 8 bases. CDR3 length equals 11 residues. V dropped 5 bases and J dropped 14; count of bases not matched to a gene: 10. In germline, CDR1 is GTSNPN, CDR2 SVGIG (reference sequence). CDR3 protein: CAWELGQGGTF. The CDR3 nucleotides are TGTGCCTGGGAGCTCGGACAGGGAGGAACCTTC.

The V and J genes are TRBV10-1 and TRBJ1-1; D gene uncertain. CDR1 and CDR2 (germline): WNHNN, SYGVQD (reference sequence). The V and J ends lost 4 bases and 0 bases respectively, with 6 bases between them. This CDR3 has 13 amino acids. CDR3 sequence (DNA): TGCGCCAGCAGTGCGAACATGAACACTGAAGCTTTCTTT. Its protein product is CASSANMNTEAFF.

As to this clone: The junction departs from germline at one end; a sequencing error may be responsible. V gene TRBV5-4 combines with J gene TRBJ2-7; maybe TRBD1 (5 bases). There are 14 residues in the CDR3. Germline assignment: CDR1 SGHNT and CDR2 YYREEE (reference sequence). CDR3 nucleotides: TGCGCCAGCAGCCAAGACAGATCGAACTACGAGCAGTACTTC. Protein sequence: CASSQDRSNYEQYF.

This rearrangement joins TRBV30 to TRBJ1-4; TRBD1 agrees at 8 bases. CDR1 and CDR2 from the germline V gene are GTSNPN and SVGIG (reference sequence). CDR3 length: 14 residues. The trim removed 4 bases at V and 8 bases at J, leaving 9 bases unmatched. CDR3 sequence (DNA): TGTGCCTGGACCTGGACAGGGTATAGCGAAAAACTGTTTTTT. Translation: CAWTWTGYSEKLFF. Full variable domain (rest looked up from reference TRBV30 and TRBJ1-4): SQTIHQWPATLVQPVGSPLSLECTVEGTSNPNLYWYRQAAGRGLQLLFYSVGIGQISSEVPQNLSASRPQDRQFILSSKKLLLSDSGFYLCAWTWTGYSEKLFFGSGTQLSVL.

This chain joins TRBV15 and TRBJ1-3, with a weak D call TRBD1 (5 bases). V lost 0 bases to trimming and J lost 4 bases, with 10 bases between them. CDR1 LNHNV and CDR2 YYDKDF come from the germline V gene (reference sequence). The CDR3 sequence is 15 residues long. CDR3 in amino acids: CATSRDQGFGNTIYF. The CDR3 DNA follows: TGTGCCACCAGCAGAGATCAGGGTTTCGGAAACACCATATATTTT. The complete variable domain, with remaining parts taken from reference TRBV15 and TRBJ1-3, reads DAMVIQNPRYQVTQFGKPVTLSCSQTLNHNVMYWYQQKSSQAPKLLFHYYDKDFNNEADTPDNFQSRRPNTSFCFLDIRSPGLGDTAMYLCATSRDQGFGNTIYFGEGSWLTVV.

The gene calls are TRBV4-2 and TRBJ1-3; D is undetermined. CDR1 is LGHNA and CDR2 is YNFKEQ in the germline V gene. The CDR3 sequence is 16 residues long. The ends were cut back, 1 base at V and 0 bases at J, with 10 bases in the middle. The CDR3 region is CASSQGPDYSGNTIYF. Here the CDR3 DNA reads TGTGCCAGCAGCCAAGGCCCAGACTACTCTGGAAACACCATATATTTT.

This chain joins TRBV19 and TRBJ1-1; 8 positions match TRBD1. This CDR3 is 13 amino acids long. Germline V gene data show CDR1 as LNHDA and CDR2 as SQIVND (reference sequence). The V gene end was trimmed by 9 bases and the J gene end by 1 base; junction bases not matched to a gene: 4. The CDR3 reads CASRTGRNTEAFF. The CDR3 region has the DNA TGTGCCAGCCGGACAGGGAGGAACACTGAAGCTTTCTTT.

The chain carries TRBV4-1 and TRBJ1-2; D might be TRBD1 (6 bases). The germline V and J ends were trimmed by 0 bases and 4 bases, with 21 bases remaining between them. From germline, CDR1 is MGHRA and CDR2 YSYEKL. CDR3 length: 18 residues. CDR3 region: CASSQDVRAGVFGYGYTF. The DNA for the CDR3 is TGCGCCAGCAGCCAAGATGTTAGAGCAGGGGTGTTTGGCTATGGCTACACCTTC.

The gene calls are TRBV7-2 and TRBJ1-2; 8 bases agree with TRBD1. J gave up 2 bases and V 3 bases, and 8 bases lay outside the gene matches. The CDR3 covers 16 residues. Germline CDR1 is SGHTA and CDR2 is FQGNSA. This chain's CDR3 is CASSFRQGWENYGYTF. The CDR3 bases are TGTGCCAGCAGCTTCCGACAGGGGTGGGAGAACTATGGCTACACCTTC.

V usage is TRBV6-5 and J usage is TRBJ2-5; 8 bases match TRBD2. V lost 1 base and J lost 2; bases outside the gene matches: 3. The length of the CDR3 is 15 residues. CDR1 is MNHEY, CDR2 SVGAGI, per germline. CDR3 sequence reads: CASSYLAGQQETQYF. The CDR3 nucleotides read TGTGCCAGCAGTTACTTAGCGGGACAACAAGAGACCCAGTACTTC.

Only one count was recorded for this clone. This CDR3 is CASSSLDRVGYEQYF. Here the CDR3 DNA reads TGTGCCAGCAGTTCTTTGGACAGGGTCGGGTACGAGCAGTACTTC. The V and J genes are TRBV27 and TRBJ2-7; the match to TRBD1 covers 8 bases. Germline V gives CDR1 MNHEY, CDR2 SMNVEV (reference sequence). With 4 bases clipped from V and 4 bases from J, the junction kept 9 bases outside the gene matches. There are 15 residues in the CDR3.

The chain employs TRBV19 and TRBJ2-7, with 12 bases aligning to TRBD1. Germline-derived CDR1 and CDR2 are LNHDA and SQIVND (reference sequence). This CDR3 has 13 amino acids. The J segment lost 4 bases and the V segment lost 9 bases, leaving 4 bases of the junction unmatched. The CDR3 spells CASRDRGQYEQYF. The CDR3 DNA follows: TGTGCCAGCAGGGACAGGGGGCAATACGAGCAGTACTTC.

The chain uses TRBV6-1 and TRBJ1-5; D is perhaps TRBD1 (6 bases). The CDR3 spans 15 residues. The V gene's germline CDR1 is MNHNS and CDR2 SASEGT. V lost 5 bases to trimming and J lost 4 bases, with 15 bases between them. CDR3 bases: TGTGCCAGCAGTTCCGGGACAAATAGGAATCAGCCCCAGCATTTT. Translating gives CASSSGTNRNQPQHF.

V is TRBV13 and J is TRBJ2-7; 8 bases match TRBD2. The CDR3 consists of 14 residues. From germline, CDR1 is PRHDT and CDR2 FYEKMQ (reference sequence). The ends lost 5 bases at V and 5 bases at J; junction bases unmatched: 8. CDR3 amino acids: CASSREGTRNEQYF. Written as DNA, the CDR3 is TGTGCCAGCAGCCGAGAGGGGACTAGGAACGAGCAGTACTTC. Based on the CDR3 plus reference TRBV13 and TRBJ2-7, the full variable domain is AAGVIQSPRHLIKEKRETATLKCYPIPRHDTVYWYQQGPGQDPQFLISFYEKMQSDKGSIPDRFSAQQFSDYHSELNMSSLELGDSALYFCASSREGTRNEQYFGPGTRLTVT.

The CDR3 is CASSYLQGASTEAFF. The CDR3 nucleotides read TGTGCCAGCAGTTACCTACAGGGGGCCAGCACTGAAGCTTTCTTT. The rearrangement links TRBV6-6 to TRBJ1-1, with 9 nucleotides matching TRBD1. CDR3 length equals 15 residues. The junction had 5 bases not matched to a gene; V was cut back by 2 bases and J by 4 bases. Germline values: CDR1 MNHNY, CDR2 SVGAGI (reference sequence).

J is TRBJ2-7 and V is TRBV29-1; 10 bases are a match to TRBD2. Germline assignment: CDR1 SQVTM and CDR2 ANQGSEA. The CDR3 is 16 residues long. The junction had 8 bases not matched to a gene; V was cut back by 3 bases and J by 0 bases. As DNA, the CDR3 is TGCAGCGTTGATGGGGGGCTAGCGGGGGCCTCCTACGAGCAGTACTTC. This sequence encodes CSVDGGLAGASYEQYF.

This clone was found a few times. The CDR3 loop is CASSLAGTSGYNEQFF. The CDR3 nucleotides are TGTGCCAGTAGTCTCGCCGGGACTAGCGGGTACAATGAGCAGTTCTTC. The V call is TRBV19, the J call TRBJ2-1; 12 positions agree with TRBD2. Germline lookup yields CDR1 LNHDA and CDR2 SQIVND (reference sequence). After removal of 5 bases from V and 4 bases from J, the junction contained 6 bases not matched to a gene. This CDR3 is 16 amino acids long.

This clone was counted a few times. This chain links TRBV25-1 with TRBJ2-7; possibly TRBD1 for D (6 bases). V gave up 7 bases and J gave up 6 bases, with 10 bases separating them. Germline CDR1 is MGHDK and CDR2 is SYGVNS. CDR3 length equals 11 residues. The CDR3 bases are TGTGCCAGCACGACAGGAGTCGAGCAGTACTTC. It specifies CASTTGVEQYF.

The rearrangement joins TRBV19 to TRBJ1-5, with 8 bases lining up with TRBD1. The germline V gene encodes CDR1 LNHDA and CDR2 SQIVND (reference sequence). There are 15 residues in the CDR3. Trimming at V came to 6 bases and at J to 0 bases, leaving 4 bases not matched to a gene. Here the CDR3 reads CASRTGTGSNQPQHF. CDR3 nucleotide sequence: TGTGCCAGTAGAACCGGGACAGGTAGCAATCAGCCCCAGCATTTT.

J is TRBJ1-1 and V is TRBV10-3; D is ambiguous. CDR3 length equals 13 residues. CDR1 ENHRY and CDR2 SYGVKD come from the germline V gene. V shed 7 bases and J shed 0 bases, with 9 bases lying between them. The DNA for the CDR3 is TGTGCCATCATGGGCGAGATGAACACTGAAGCTTTCTTT. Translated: CAIMGEMNTEAFF.

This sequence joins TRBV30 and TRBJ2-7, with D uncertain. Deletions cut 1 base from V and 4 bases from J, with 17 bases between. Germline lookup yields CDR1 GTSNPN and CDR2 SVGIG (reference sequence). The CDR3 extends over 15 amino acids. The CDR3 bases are TGTGCCTGGAGTGCTAACAGCCGCATCCTATACGAGCAGTACTTC. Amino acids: CAWSANSRILYEQYF.

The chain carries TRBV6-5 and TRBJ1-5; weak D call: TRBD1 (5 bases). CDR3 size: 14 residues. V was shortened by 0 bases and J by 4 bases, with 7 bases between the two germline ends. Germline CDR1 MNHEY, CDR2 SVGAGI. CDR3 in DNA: TGTGCCAGCAGTTACTCGGCAGGGAATCAGCCCCAGCATTTT. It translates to CASSYSAGNQPQHF.

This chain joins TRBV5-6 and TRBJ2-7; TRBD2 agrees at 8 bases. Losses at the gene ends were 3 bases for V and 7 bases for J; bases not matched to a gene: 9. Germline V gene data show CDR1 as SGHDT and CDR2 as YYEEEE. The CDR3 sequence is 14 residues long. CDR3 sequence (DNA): TGTGCCAGCAGCTCGGGACTAGGGGATGTGGAGCAGTACTTC. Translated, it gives CASSSGLGDVEQYF.

The DNA of the CDR3 is TGTGCCAGCAGACAAAGGGGGCTGAACACTGAAGCTTTCTTT. Amino acid sequence: CASRQRGLNTEAFF. This rearrangement joins TRBV28 to TRBJ1-1; TRBD1 matches at 7 bases. There are 14 residues in the CDR3. Germline assignment: CDR1 MDHEN and CDR2 SYDVKM. J lost 0 bases, V lost 6 bases, and 4 bases had no gene match.

This CDR3 is CASSPPGQMNTEAFF. DNA of the CDR3: TGTGCCAGCAGTCCCCCGGGACAGATGAACACTGAAGCTTTCTTT. The gene calls are TRBV28 and TRBJ1-1, with 7 positions matching TRBD1. From germline, CDR1 is MDHEN and CDR2 SYDVKM. The CDR3 extends over 15 amino acids. The V segment lost 5 bases and the J segment 0 bases; nucleotides outside the gene matches: 6. Full variable domain (outside the CDR3, taken from reference TRBV28 and TRBJ1-1): DVKVTQSSRYLVKRTGEKVFLECVQDMDHENMFWYRQDPGLGLRLIYFSYDVKMKEKGDIPEGYSVSREKKERFSLILESASTNQTSMYLCASSPPGQMNTEAFFGQGTRLTVV.

The CDR3 protein is CASTRKGGNTEAFF. For the CDR3, the DNA is TGTGCCAGCACCCGGAAAGGGGGTAACACTGAAGCTTTCTTT. The J gene is TRBJ1-1, the V gene TRBV11-2; D is possibly TRBD1 (6 bases). Germline V gene sequence: CDR1 SGHAT, CDR2 FQNNGV. Trimming removed 7 bases from V and 2 bases from J, with 14 bases in between. This CDR3 has 14 amino acids.

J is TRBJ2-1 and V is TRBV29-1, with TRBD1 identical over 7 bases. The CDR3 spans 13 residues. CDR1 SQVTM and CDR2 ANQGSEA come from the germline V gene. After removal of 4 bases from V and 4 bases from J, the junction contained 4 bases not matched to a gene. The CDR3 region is CSVAGGSYNEQFF. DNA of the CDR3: TGCAGCGTTGCAGGGGGATCTTACAATGAGCAGTTCTTC.

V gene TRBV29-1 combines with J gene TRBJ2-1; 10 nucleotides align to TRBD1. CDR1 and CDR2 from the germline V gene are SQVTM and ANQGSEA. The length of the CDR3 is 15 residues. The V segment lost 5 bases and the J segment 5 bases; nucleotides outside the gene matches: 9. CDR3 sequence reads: CSVTGGDRGHNEQFF. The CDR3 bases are TGCAGCGTTACGGGAGGGGACAGGGGACACAATGAGCAGTTCTTC.

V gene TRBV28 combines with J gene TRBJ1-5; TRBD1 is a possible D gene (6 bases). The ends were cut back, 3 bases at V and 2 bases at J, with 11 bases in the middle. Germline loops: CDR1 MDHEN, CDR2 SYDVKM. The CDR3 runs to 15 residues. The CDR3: CASSFLNRGNQPQHF. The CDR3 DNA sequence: TGTGCCAGCAGTTTTCTGAACAGGGGCAATCAGCCCCAGCATTTT.